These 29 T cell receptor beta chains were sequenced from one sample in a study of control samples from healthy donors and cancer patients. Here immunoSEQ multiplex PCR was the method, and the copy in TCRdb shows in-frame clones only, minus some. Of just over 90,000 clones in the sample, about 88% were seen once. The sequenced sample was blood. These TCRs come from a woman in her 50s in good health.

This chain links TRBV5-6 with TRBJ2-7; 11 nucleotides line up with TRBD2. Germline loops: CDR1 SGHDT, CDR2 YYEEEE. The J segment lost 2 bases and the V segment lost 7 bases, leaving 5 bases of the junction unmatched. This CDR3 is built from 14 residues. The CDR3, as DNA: TGTGCCAGCGGGACTAGCGGACCCACCTACGAGCAGTACTTC. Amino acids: CASGTSGPTYEQYF.

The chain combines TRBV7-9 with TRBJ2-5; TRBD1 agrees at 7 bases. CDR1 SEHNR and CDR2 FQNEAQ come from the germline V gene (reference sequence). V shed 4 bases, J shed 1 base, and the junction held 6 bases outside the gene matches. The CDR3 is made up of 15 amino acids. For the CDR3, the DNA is TGTGCCAGCAGCTCATGGGACAGCTTCCAAGAGACCCAGTACTTC. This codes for CASSSWDSFQETQYF.

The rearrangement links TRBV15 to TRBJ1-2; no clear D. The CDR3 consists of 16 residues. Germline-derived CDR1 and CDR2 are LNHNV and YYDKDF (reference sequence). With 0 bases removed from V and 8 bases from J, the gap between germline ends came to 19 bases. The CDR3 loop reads CATSRDTLRDGYGYTF. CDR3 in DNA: TGTGCCACCAGCAGAGATACTTTGCGAGACGGGTACGGCTACACCTTC. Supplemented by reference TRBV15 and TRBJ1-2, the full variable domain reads DAMVIQNPRYQVTQFGKPVTLSCSQTLNHNVMYWYQQKSSQAPKLLFHYYDKDFNNEADTPDNFQSRRPNTSFCFLDIRSPGLGDTAMYLCATSRDTLRDGYGYTFGSGTRLTVV.

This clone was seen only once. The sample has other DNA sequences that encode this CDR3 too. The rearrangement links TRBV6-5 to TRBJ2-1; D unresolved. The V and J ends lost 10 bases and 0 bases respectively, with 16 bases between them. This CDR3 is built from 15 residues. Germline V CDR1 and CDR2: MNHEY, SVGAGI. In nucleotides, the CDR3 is TGTGCCACCCTTCCTGGGGTTGGCTCCTACAATGAGCAGTTCTTC. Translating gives CATLPGVGSYNEQFF.

DNA of the CDR3: TGTGCCAGCAGCTTAGCGTTACGGGAACCACCTCGAGCTTTCTTT. Amino acid sequence: CASSLALREPPRAFF. The chain couples TRBV7-8 to TRBJ1-1, with D unclear. The CDR3 is 15 amino acids. V was shortened by 0 bases and J by 10 bases, with 18 bases between the two germline ends. CDR1 and CDR2 from the germline V gene are SGHVS and FQNEAQ.

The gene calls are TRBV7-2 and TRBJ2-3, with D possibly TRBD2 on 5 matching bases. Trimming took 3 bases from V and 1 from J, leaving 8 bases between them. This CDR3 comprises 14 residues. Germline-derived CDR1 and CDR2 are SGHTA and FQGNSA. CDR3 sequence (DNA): TGTGCCAGCAGCTTCCAGCGGCGCACAGATACGCAGTATTTT. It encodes CASSFQRRTDTQYF.

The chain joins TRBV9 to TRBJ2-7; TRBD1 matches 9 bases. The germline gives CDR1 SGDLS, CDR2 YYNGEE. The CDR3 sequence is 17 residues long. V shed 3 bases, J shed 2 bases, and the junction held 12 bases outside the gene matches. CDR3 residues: CASSETGDRARAYEQYF. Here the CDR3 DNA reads TGTGCCAGCAGCGAGACCGGGGACAGGGCTCGAGCCTACGAGCAGTACTTC.

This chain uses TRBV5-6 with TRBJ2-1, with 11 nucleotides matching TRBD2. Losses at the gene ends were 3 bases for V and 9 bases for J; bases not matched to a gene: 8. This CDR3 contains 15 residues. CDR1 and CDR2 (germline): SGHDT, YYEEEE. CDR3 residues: CASSSAPGLAGEQFF. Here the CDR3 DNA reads TGTGCCAGCAGCTCCGCCCCAGGACTAGCGGGTGAGCAGTTCTTC.

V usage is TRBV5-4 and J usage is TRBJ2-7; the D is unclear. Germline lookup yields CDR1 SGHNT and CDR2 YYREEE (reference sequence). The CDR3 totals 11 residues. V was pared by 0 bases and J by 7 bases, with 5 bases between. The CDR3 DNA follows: TGTGCCAGCAGCTTGGTCGGGGAGCAGTACTTC. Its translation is CASSLVGEQYF.

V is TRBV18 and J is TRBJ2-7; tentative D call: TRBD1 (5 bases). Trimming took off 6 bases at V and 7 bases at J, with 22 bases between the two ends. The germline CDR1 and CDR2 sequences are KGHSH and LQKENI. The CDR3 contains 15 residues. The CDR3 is CASSLVGPRYEEQYF. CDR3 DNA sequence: TGTGCCAGCTCGCTGGTGGGGCCAAGGTATGAAGAGCAGTACTTC.

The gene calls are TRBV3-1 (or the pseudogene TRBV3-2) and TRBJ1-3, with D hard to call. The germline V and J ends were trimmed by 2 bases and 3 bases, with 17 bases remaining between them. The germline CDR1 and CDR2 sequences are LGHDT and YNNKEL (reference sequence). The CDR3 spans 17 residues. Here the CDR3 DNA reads TGTGCCAGCAGCCAATACGACACAGTAAGGGTTGGAAACACCATATATTTT. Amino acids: CASSQYDTVRVGNTIYF.

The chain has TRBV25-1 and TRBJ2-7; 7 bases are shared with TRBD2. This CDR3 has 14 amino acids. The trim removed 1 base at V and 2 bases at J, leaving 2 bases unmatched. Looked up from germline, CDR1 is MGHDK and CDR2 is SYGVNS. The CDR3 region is CASSEWGGAYEQYF. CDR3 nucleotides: TGTGCCAGCAGTGAATGGGGGGGGGCCTACGAGCAGTACTTC.

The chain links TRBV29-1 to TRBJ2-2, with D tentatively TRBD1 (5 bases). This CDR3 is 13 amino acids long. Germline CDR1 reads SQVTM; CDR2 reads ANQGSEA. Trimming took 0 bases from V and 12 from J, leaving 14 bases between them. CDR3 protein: CSVEDQGLRKLFF. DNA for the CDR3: TGCAGCGTTGAAGATCAGGGCCTCCGTAAGCTGTTTTTT.

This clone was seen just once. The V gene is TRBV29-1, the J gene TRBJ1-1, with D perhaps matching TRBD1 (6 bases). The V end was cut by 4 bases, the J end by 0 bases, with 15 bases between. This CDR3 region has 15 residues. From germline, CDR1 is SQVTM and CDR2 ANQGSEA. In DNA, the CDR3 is TGCAGCGTTGCGGTCGGAGGGGGACTGAACACTGAAGCTTTCTTT. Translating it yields CSVAVGGGLNTEAFF.

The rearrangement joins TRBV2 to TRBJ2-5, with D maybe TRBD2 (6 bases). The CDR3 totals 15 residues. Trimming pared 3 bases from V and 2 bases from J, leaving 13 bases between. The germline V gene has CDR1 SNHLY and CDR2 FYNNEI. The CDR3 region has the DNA TGTGCCAGCAGTGAGGAGGAGGGCAGACAAGAGACCCAGTACTTC. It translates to CASSEEEGRQETQYF.

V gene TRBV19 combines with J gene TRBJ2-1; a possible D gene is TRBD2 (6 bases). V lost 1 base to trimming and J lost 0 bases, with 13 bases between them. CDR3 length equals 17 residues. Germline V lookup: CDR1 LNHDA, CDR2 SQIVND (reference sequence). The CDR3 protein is CASSIGGGASSYNEQFF. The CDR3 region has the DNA TGTGCCAGTAGTATAGGGGGCGGGGCGAGCTCCTACAATGAGCAGTTCTTC.

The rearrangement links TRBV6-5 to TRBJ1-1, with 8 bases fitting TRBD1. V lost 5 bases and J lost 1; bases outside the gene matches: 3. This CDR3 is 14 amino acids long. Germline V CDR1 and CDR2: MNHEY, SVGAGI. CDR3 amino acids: CASSPGTGNTEAFF. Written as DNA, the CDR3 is TGTGCCAGCAGTCCCGGGACAGGGAACACTGAAGCTTTCTTT.

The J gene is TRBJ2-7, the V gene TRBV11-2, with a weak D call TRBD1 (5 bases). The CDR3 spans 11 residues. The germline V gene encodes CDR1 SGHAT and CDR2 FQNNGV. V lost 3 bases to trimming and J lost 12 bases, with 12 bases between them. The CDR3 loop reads CASSFGQGRYF. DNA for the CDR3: TGTGCCAGCAGCTTTGGGCAGGGTCGGTACTTC.

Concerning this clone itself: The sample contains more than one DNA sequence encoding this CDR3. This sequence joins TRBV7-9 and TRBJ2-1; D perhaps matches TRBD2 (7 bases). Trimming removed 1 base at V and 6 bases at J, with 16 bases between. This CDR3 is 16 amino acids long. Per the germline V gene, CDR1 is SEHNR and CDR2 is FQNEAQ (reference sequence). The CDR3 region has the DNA TGTGCCAGCAGCTTAGTACGTGGGGGGGCCAGCAATGAGCAGTTCTTC. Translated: CASSLVRGGASNEQFF.

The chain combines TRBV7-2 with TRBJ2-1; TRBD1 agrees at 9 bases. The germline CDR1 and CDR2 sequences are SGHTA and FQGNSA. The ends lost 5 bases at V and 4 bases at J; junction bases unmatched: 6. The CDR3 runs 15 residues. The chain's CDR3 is CASSIDRGSYNEQFF. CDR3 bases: TGTGCCAGCAGCATCGACAGGGGGTCATACAATGAGCAGTTCTTC.

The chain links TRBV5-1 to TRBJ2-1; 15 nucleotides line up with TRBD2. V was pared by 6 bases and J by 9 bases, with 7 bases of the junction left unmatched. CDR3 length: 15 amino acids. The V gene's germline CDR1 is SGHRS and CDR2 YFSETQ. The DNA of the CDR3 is TGCGCCAGCACCCGGACTAGCGGGAGGGACATTGAGCAGTTCTTC. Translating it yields CASTRTSGRDIEQFF.

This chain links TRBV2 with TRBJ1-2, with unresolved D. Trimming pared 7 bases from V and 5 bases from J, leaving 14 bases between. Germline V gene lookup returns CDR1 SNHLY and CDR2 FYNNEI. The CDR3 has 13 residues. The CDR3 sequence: CASIDILDYGYTF. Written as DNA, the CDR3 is TGTGCCAGCATTGACATCCTGGATTATGGCTACACCTTC.

The CDR3 reads CASSSVGAGGTDTQYF. Here the CDR3 DNA reads TGTGCCAGCAGCTCAGTGGGCGCGGGGGGCACAGATACGCAGTATTTT. The chain joins TRBV7-2 to TRBJ2-3; 7 bases line up with TRBD2. Trimming at V came to 4 bases and at J to 1 base, leaving 8 bases not matched to a gene. CDR3 length equals 16 residues. CDR1 is SGHTA, CDR2 FQGNSA, per germline.

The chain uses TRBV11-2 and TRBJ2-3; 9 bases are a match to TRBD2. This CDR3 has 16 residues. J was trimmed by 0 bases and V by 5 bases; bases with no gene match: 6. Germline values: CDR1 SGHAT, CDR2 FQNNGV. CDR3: CASSHLTSGSTDTQYF. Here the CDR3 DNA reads TGTGCCAGCAGCCACCTGACTAGCGGTAGCACAGATACGCAGTATTTT.

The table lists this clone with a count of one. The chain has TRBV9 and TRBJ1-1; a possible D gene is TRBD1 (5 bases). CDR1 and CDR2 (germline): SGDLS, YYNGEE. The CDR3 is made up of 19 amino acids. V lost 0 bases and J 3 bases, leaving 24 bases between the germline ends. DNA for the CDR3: TGTGCCAGCAGCGTAGGCGGAGTCGTAGACAGCTTTAGGGACACTGAAGCTTTCTTT. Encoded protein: CASSVGGVVDSFRDTEAFF.

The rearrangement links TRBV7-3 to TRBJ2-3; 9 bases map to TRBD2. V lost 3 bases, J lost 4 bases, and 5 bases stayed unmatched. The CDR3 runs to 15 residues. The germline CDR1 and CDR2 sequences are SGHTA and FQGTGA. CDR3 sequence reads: CASSFSGSTADTQYF. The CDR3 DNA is TGTGCCAGCAGCTTTAGCGGGAGTACGGCAGATACGCAGTATTTT.

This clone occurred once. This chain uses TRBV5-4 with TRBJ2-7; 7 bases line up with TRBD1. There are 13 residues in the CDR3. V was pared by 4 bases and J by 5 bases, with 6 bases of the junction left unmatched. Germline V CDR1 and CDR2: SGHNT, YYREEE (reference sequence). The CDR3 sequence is CASSRTGFNEQYF. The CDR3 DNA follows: TGTGCCAGCAGCCGGACAGGATTTAACGAGCAGTACTTC.

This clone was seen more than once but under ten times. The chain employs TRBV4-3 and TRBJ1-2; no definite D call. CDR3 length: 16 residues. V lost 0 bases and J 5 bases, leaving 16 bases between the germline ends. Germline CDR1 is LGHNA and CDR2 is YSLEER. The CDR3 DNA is TGCGCCAGCAGCCAAGACTTTGGGGTCAGATCGTATGGCTACACCTTC. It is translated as CASSQDFGVRSYGYTF.

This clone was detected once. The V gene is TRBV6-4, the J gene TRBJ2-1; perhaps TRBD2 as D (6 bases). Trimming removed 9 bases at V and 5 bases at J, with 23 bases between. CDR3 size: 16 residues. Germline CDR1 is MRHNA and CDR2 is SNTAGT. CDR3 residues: CARYHTRSGRNNEQFF. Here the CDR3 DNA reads TGTGCCAGATACCACACTAGAAGCGGGCGCAACAATGAGCAGTTCTTC.